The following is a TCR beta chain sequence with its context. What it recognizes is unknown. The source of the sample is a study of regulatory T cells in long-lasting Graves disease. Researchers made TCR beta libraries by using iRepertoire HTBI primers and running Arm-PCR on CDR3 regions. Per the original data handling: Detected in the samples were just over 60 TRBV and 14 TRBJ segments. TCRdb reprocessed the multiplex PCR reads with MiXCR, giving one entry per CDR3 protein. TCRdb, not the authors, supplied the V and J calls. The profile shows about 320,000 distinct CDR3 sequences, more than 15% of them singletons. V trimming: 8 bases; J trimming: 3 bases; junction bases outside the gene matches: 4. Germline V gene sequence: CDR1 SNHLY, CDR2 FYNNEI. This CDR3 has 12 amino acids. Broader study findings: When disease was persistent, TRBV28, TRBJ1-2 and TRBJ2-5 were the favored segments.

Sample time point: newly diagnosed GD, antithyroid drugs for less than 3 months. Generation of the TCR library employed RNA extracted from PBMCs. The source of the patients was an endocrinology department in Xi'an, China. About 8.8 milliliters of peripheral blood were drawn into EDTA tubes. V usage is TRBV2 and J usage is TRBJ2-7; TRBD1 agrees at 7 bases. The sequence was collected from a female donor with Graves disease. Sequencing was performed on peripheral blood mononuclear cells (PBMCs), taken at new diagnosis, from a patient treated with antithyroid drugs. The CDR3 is CASRDSDYEQYF. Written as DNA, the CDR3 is TGTGCCAGCCGGGACAGTGACTACGAGCAGTACTTC. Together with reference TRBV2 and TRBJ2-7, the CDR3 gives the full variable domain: EPEVTQTPSHQVTQMGQEVILRCVPISNHLYFYWYRQILGQKVEFLVSFYNNEISEKSEIFDDQFSVERPDGSNFTLKIRSTKLEDSAMYFCASRDSDYEQYFGPGTRLTVT.